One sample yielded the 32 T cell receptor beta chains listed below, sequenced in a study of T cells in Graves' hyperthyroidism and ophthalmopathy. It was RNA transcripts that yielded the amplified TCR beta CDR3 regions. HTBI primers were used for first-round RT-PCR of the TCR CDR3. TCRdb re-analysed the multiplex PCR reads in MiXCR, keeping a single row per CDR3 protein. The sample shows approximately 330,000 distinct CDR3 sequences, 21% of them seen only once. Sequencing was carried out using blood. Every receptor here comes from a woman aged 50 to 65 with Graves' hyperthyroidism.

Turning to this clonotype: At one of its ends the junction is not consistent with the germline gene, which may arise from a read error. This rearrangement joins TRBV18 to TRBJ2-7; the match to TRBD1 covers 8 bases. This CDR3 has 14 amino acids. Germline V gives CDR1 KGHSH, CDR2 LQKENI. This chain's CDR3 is CAGSLSGQAYEQYF. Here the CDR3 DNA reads TGTGCCGGCTCACTTTCGGGACAGGCCTACGAGCAGTACTTC.

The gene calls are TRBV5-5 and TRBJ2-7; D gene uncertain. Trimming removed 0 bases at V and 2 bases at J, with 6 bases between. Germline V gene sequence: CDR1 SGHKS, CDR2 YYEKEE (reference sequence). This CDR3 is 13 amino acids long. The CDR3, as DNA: TGTGCCAGCAGCTTGGAGCCCGCCTACGAGCAGTACTTC. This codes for CASSLEPAYEQYF.

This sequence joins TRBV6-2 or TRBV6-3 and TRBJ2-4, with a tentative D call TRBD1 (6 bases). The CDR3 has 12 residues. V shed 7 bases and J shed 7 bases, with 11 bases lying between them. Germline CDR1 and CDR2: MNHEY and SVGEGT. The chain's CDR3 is CASTADSNIQYF. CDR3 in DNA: TGTGCCAGCACCGCGGACAGTAACATTCAGTACTTC.

DNA of the CDR3: TGTGCCAGCAGTGCCACAGGGGGCGCGTATCAGCCCCAGCATTTT. This codes for CASSATGGAYQPQHF. This rearrangement joins TRBV6-1 to TRBJ1-5, with 9 bases fitting TRBD1. This CDR3 spans 15 amino acids. The V gene end was trimmed by 4 bases and the J gene end by 5 bases; junction bases not matched to a gene: 6. Germline loops: CDR1 MNHNS, CDR2 SASEGT.

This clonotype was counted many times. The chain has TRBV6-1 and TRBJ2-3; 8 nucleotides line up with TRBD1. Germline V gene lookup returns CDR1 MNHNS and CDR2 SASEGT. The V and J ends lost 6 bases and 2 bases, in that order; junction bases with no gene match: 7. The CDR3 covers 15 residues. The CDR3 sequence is CASSRQGQSTDTQYF. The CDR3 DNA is TGTGCCAGCAGCAGACAGGGGCAATCCACAGATACGCAGTATTTT.

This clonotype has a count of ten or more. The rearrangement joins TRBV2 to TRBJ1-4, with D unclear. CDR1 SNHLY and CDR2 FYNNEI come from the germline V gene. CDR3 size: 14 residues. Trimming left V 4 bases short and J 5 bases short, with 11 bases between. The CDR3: CASSAALENEKLFF. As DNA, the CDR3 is TGTGCCAGCAGTGCGGCTTTGGAAAATGAAAAACTGTTTTTT.

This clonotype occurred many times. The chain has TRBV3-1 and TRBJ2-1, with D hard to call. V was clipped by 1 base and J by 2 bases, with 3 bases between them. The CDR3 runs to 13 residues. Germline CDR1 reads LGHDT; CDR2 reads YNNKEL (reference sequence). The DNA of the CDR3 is TGTGCCAGCAGCCAAGGTACCTACAATGAGCAGTTCTTC. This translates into CASSQGTYNEQFF.

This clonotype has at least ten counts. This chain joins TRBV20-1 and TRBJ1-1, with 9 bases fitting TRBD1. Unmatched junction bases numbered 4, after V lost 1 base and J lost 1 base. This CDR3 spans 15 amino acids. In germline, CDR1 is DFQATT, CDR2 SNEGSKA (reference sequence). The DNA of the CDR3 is TGCAGTGCTAGAGGCACAGGGGGCGCGAACACTGAAGCTTTCTTT. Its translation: CSARGTGGANTEAFF.

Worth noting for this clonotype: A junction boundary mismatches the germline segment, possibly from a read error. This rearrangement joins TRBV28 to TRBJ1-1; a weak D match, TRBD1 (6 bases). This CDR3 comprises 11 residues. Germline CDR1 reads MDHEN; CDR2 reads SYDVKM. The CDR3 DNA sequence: TGTGCCTGCAGGGGGAACACTGAAGCTTTCTTT. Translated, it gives CACRGNTEAFF.

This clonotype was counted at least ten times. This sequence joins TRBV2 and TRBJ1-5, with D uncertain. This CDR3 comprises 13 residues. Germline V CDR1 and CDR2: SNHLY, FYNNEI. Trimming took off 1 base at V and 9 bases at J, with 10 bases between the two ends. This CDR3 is CASSEERSRPQHF. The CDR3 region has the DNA TGTGCCAGCAGTGAAGAGAGGAGCCGGCCCCAGCATTTT.

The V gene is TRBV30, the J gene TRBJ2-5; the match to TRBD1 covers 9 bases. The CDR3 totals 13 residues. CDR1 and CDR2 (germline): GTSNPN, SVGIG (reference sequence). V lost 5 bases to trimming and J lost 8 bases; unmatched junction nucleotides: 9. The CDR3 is CAWAGTGIGTQYF. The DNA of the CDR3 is TGTGCCTGGGCCGGGACAGGGATAGGTACCCAGTACTTC.

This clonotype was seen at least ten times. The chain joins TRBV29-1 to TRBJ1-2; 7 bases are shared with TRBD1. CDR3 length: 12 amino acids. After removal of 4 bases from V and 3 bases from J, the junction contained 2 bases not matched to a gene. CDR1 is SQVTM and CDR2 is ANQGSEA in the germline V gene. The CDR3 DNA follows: TGCAGCGTTGGACAGGGAGACTATGGCTACACCTTC. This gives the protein CSVGQGDYGYTF.

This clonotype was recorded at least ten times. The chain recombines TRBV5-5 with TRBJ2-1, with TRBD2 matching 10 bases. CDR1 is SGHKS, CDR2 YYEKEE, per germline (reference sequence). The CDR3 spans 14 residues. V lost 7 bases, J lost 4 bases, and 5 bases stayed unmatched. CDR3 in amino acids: CASQGLAVYNEQFF. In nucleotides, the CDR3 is TGTGCCAGCCAAGGACTAGCGGTTTACAATGAGCAGTTCTTC.

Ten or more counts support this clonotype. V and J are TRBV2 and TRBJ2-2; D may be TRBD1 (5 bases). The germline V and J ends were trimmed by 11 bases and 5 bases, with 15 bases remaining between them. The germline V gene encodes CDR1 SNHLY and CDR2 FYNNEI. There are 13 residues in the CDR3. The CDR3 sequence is CACDGKGTGELFF. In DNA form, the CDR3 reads TGTGCCTGTGACGGCAAGGGGACCGGGGAGCTGTTTTTT.

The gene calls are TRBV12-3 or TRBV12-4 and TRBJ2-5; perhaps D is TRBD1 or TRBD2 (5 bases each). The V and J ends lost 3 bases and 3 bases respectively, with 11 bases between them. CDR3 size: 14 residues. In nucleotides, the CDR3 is TGTGCCAGCAGTTTGGGGACCCTGGAAGAGACCCAGTACTTC. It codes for CASSLGTLEETQYF.

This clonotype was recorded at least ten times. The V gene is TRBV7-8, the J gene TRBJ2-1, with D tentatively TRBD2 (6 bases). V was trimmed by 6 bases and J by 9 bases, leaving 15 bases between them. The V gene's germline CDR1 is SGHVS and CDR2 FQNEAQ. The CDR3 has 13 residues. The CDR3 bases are TGTGCCAGCAGATGGAGGGGTCGGGCTGAGCAGTTCTTC. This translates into CASRWRGRAEQFF.

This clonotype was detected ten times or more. The chain's CDR3 is CASSLGTSGFTDTQYF. The CDR3 bases are TGTGCCAGCAGCTTGGGGACTAGCGGATTCACAGATACGCAGTATTTT. The V gene is TRBV7-3, the J gene TRBJ2-3; TRBD2 agrees at 11 bases. Looked up from germline, CDR1 is SGHTA and CDR2 is FQGTGA. This CDR3 region has 16 residues. V lost 3 bases and J lost 2; bases outside the gene matches: 4.

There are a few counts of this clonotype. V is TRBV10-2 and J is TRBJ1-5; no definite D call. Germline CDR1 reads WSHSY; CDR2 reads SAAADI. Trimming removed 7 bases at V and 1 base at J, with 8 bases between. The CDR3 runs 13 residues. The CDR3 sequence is CASKDSSNQPQHF. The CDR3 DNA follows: TGCGCCAGCAAGGACTCCAGCAATCAGCCCCAGCATTTT.

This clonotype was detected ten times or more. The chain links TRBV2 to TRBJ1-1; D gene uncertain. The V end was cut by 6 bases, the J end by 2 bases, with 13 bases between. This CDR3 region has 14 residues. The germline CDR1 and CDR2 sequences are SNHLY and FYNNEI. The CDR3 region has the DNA TGTGCCAGCAGGACGGGAATAATTAACACTGAAGCTTTCTTT. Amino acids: CASRTGIINTEAFF.

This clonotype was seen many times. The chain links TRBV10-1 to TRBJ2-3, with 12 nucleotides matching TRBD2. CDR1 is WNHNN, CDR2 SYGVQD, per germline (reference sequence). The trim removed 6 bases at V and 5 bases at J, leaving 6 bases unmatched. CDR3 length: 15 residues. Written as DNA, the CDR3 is TGCGCCAGCAGGAGGACTAGCGGGATTGTAGATACGCAGTATTTT. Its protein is CASRRTSGIVDTQYF.

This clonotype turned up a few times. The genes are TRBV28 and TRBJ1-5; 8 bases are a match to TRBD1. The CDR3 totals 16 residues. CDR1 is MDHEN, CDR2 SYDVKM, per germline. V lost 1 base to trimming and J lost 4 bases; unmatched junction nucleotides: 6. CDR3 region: CASSLFTGGGNQPQHF. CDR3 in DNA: TGTGCCAGCAGTTTATTCACAGGGGGTGGGAATCAGCCCCAGCATTTT. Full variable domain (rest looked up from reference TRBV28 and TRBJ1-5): DVKVTQSSRYLVKRTGEKVFLECVQDMDHENMFWYRQDPGLGLRLIYFSYDVKMKEKGDIPEGYSVSREKKERFSLILESASTNQTSMYLCASSLFTGGGNQPQHFGDGTRLSIL.

The CDR3, as DNA: TGTGCCAGCAGTTTAGCGCACAGGGGCAATCAGCCCCAGCATTTT. It yields the protein CASSLAHRGNQPQHF. The rearrangement uses TRBV12-3 or TRBV12-4 and TRBJ1-5; D might be TRBD1 (6 bases). Trimming shortened V by 0 bases and J by 2 bases, and 8 bases separated the two germline ends. The CDR3 loop spans 15 amino acids.

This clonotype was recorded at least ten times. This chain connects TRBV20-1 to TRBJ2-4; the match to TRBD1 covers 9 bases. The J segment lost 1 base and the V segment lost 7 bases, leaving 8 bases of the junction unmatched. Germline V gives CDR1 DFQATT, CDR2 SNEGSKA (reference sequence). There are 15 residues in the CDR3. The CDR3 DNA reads TGCAGTGGCTCGGGACAGGGTGGGGCCAAAAACATTCAGTACTTC. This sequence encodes CSGSGQGGAKNIQYF.

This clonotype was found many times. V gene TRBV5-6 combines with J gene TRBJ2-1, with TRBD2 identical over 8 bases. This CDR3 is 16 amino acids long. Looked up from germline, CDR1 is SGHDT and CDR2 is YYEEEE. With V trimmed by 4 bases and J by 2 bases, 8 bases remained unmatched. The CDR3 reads CASSPKLRGAYNEQFF. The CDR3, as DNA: TGTGCCAGCAGCCCCAAGTTGCGGGGGGCCTACAATGAGCAGTTCTTC.

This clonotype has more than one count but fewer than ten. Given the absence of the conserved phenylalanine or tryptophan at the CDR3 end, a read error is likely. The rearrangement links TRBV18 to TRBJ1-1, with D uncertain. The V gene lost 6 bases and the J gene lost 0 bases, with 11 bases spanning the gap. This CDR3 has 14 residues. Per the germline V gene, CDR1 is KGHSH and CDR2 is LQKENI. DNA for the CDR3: TGTGCCAGCTCCCAAACTGGGGTGAACACTGAAGCTTTCCTT. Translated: CASSQTGVNTEAFL.

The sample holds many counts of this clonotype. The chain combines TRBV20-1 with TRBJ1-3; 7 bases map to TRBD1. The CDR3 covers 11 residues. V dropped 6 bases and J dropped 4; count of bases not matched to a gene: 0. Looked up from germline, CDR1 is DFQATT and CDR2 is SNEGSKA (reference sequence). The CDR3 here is CSADRGNTIYF. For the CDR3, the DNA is TGCAGTGCGGACAGGGGAAACACCATATATTTT.

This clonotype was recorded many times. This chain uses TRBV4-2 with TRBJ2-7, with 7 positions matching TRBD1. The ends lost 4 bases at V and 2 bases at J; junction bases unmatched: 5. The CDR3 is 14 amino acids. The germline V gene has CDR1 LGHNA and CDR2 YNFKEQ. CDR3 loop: CASSPRQGTYEQYF. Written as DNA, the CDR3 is TGTGCCAGCAGCCCCCGACAGGGAACCTACGAGCAGTACTTC.

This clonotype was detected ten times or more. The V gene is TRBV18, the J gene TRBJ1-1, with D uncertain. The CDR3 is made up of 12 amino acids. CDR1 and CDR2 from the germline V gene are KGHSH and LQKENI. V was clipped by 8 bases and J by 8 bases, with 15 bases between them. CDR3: CASHSRAAEAFF. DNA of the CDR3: TGTGCCAGCCATTCTAGGGCAGCAGAAGCTTTCTTT.

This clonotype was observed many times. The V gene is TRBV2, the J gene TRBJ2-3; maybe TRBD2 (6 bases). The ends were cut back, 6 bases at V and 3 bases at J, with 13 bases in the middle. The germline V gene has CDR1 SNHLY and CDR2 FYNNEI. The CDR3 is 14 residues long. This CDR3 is CASSSNRGTDTQYF. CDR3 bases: TGTGCCAGCAGCTCGAATCGGGGGACAGATACGCAGTATTTT. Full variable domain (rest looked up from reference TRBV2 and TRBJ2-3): EPEVTQTPSHQVTQMGQEVILRCVPISNHLYFYWYRQILGQKVEFLVSFYNNEISEKSEIFDDQFSVERPDGSNFTLKIRSTKLEDSAMYFCASSSNRGTDTQYFGPGTRLTVL.

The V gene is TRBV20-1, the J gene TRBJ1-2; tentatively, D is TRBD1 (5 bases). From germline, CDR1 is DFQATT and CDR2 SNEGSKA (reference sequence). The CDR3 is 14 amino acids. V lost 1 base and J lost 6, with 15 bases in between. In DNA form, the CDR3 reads TGCAGTGCTAGAGGGCCAGGGACCCCCCATGGCTACACCTTC. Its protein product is CSARGPGTPHGYTF.

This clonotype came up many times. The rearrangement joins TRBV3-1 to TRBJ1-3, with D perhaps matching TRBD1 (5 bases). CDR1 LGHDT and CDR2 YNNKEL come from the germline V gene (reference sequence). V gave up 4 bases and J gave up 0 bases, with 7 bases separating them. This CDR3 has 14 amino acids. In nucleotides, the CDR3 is TGTGCCAGCAGCCGTGACAGCTCTGGAAACACCATATATTTT. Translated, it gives CASSRDSSGNTIYF.

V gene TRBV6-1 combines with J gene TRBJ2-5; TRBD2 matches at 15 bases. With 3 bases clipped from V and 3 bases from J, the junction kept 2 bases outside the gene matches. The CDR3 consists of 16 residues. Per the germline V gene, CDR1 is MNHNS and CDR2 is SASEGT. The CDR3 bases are TGTGCCAGCAGTGATGGACTAGCGGGGGGGGAAGAGACCCAGTACTTC. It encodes CASSDGLAGGEETQYF.